This TCR beta chain was sequenced for a study of T cell clonality in common variable immunodeficiency. Whole-study results and caveats: CVID patient heterogeneity limited repertoire-clinical complication correlations. Common variable immunodeficiency TCR beta sequences reportedly had fewer deletions and N-nucleotide insertions.

CVID meant reduced serum IgG, IgA and/or IgM plus specific antibody deficiency. Aged about 9 to 64 years, CVID subjects averaged about 39 years old. Most patients and controls had Caucasian heritage. Generated by immunoSEQ multiplex PCR, the TCRdb table keeps only in-frame clones and is missing some. This repertoire holds about 30,000 clones, and none appear only once. Trimming left V 2 bases short and J 5 bases short, with 18 bases between. The CDR3 is 15 amino acids. CDR1 GTSNPN and CDR2 SVGIG come from the germline V gene (reference sequence). This clone was detected only a few times. Antigen: not known. The read is 3 residues too short to cover the CDR3 end, so that end is filled in from the germline J gene.

Sequences were obtained from peripheral blood mononuclear cells. The chain joins TRBV30 to TRBJ1-1, with TRBD1 as a possible D gene (6 bases). The sequence derives from a human donor with common variable immunodeficiency. CDR3 DNA (partial): TGTGCCTGGAGTAAGGGTTTTGGGGGCAGTACTGAA. It encodes CAWSKGFGGSTE. The full CDR3 sequence reads CAWSKGFGGSTEAFF. Filled out from reference TRBV30 and TRBJ1-1, the complete variable domain reads SQTIHQWPATLVQPVGSPLSLECTVEGTSNPNLYWYRQAAGRGLQLLFYSVGIGQISSEVPQNLSASRPQDRQFILSSKKLLLSDSGFYLCAWSKGFGGSTEAFFGQGTRLTVV.